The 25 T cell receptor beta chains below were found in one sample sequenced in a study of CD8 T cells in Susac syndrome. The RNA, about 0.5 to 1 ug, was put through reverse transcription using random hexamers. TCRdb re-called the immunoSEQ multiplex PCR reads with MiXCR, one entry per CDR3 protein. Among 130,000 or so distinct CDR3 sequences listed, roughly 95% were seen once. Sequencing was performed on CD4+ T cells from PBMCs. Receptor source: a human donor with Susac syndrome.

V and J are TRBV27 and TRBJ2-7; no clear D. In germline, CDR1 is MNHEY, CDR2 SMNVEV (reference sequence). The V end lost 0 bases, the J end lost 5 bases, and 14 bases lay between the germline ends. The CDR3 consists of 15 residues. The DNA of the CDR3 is TGTGCCAGCAGTTTATCTCCCGACCCGGACCACGAGCAGTACTTC. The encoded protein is CASSLSPDPDHEQYF.

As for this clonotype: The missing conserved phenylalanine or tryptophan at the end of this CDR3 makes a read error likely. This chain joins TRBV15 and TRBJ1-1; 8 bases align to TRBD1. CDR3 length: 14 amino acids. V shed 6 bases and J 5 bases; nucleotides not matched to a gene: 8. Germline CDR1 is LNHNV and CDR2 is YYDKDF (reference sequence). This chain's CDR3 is CATRKEYRGTEAFL. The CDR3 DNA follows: TGTGCCACCAGGAAAGAATACAGGGGGACTGAAGCTTTCCTT.

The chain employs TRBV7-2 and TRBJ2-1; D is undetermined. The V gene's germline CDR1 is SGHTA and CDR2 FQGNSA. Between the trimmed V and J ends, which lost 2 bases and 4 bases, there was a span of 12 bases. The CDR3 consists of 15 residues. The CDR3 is CASSLQASVYNEQFF. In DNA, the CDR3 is TGTGCCAGCAGCTTACAGGCCAGCGTTTACAATGAGCAGTTCTTC.

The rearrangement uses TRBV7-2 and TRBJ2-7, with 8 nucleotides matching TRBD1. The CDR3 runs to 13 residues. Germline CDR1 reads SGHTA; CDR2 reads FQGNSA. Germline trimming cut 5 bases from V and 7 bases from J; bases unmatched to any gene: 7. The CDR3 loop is CASSRGTGEEQYF. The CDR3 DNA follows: TGTGCCAGCAGCCGAGGGACAGGAGAGGAGCAGTACTTC.

In DNA, the CDR3 is TGTGCCAGCAGCCCCCGACTGGGCGGGCGACATGGAACTGAAGCTTTCTTT. Translated: CASSPRLGGRHGTEAFF. The V and J genes are TRBV14 and TRBJ1-1, with D unclear. The CDR3 has 17 amino acids. The germline V gene encodes CDR1 SGHDN and CDR2 FVKESK. V dropped 4 bases and J dropped 5 bases, with 23 bases sitting between them.

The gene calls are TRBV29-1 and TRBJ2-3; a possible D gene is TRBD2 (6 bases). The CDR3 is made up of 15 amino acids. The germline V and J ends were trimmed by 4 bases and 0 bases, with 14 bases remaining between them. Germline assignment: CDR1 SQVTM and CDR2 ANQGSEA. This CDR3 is CSVVLGSGSTDTQYF. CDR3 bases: TGCAGCGTTGTATTGGGCAGCGGGAGCACAGATACGCAGTATTTT.

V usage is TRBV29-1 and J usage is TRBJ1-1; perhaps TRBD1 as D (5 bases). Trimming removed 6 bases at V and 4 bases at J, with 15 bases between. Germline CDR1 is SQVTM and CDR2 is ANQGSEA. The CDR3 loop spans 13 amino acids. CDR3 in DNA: TGCAGCGTGGCCGGCAGGGTTGGCACTGAAGCTTTCTTT. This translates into CSVAGRVGTEAFF.

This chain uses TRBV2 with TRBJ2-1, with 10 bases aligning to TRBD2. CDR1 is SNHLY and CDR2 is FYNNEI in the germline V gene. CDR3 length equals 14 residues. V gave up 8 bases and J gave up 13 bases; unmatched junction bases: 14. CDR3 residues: CASRGGIAGGAQFF. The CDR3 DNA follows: TGTGCCAGCCGCGGGGGGATAGCGGGGGGCGCCCAGTTCTTC.

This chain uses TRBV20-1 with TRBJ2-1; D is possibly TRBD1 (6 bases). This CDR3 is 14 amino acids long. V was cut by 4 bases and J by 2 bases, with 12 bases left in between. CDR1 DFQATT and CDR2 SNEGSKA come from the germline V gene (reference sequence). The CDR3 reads CSAIGDNPYNEQFF. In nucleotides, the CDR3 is TGCAGTGCTATCGGGGACAACCCCTACAATGAGCAGTTCTTC.

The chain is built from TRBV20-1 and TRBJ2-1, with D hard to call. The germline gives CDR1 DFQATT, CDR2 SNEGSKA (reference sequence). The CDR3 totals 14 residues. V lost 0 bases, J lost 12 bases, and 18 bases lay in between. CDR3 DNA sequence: TGCAGTGCTAGAGAGAGGTTGTCCCTCCTCTGGCAGTTCTTC. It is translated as CSARERLSLLWQFF.

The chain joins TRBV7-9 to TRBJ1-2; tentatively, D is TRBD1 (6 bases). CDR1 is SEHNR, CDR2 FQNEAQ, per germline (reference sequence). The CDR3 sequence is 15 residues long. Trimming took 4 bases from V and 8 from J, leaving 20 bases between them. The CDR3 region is CASSYRDTRPIGYTF. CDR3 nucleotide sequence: TGTGCCAGCAGCTACCGGGACACCAGACCTATAGGCTACACCTTC.

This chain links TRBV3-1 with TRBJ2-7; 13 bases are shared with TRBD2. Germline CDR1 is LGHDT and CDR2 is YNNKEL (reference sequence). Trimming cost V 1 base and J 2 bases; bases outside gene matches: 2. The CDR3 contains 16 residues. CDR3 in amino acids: CASSQGGLAGAYEQYF. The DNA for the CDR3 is TGTGCCAGCAGCCAAGGCGGACTAGCGGGAGCCTACGAGCAGTACTTC.

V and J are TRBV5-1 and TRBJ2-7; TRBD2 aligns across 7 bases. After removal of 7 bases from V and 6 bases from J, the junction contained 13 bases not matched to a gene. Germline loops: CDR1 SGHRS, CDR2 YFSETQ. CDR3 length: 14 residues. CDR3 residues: CASGAGRVDGEQYF. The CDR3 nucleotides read TGCGCCAGCGGCGCGGGGAGGGTGGATGGCGAGCAGTACTTC. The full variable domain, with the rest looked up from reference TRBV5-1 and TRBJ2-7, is KAGVTQTPRYLIKTRGQQVTLSCSPISGHRSVSWYQQTPGQGLQFLFEYFSETQRNKGNFPGRFSGRQFSNSRSEMNVSTLELGDSALYLCASGAGRVDGEQYFGPGTRLTVT.

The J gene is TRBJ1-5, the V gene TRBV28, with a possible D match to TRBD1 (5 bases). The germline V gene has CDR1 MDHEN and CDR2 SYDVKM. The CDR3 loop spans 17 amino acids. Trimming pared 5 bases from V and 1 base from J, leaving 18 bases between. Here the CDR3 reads CASSPGVRGGSNQPQHF. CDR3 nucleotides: TGTGCCAGCAGTCCCGGCGTGCGGGGGGGGAGCAATCAGCCCCAGCATTTT.

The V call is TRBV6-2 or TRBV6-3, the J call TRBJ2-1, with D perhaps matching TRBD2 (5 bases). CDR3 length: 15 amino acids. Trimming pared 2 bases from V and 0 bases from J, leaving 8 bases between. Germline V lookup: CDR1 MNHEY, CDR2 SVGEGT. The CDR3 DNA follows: TGTGCCAGCAGTTACGGGGAGAGCTCCTACAATGAGCAGTTCTTC. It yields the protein CASSYGESSYNEQFF.

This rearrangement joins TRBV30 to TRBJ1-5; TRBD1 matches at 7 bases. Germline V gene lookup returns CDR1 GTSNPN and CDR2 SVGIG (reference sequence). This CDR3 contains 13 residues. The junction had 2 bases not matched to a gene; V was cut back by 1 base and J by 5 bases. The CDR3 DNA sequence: TGTGCCTGGAGTGGAACAGGGGATCAGCCCCAGCATTTT. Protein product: CAWSGTGDQPQHF. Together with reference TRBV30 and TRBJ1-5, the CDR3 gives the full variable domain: SQTIHQWPATLVQPVGSPLSLECTVEGTSNPNLYWYRQAAGRGLQLLFYSVGIGQISSEVPQNLSASRPQDRQFILSSKKLLLSDSGFYLCAWSGTGDQPQHFGDGTRLSIL.

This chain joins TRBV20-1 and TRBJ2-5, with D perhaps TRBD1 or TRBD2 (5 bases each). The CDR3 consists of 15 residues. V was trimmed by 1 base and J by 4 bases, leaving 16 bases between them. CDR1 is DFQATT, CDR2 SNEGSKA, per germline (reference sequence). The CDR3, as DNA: TGCAGTGCTAGAGCGCCCGGGGCTAGCCCAGAGACCCAGTACTTC. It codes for CSARAPGASPETQYF.

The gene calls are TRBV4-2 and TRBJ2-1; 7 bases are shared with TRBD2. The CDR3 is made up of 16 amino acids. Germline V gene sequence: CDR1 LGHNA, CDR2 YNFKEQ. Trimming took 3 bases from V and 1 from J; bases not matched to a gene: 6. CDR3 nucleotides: TGTGCCAGCAGCCAGCATAGCGGGTCGTCCTACAATGAGCAGTTCTTC. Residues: CASSQHSGSSYNEQFF.

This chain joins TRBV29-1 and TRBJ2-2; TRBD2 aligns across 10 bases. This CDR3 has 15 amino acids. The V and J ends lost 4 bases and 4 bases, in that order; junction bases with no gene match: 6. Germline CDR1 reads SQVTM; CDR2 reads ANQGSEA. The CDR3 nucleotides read TGCAGCGTTGCTCGGGTAGCGGGAGGCACCGGGGAGCTGTTTTTT. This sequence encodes CSVARVAGGTGELFF.

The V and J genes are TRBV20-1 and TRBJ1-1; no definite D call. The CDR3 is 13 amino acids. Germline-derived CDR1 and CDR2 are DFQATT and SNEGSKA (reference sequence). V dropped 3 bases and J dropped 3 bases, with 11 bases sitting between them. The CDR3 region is CSASKQQYTEAFF. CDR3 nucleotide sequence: TGCAGTGCTAGCAAGCAGCAATACACTGAAGCTTTCTTT.

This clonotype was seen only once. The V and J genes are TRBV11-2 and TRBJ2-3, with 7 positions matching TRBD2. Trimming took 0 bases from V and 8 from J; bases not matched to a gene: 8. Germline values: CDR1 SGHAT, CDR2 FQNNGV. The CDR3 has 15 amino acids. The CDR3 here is CASSLEPSSGGTQYF. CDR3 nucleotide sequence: TGTGCCAGCAGCTTAGAGCCCTCATCGGGAGGTACGCAGTATTTT. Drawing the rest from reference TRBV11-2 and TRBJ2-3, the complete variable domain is EAGVAQSPRYKIIEKRQSVAFWCNPISGHATLYWYQQILGQGPKLLIQFQNNGVVDDSQLPKDRFSAERLKGVDSTLKIQPAKLEDSAVYLCASSLEPSSGGTQYFGPGTRLTVL.

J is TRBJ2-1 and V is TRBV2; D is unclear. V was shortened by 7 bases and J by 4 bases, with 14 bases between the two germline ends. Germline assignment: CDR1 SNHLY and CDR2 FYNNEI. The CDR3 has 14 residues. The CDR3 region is CASMRQVPYNEQFF. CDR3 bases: TGTGCCAGCATGAGGCAGGTCCCTTACAATGAGCAGTTCTTC.

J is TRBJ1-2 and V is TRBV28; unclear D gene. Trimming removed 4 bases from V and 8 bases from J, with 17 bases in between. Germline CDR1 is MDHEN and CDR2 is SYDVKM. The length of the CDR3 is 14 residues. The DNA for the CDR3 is TGTGCCAGCAGTTCCCTCGGAGACTCGGGAGGCTACACCTTC. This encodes CASSSLGDSGGYTF.

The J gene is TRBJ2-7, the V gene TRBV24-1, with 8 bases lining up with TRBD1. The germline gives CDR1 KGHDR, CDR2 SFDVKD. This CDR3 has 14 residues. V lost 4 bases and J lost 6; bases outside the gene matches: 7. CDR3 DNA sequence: TGTGCCACCAGTGACACGACAGGGGCAGGCGAGCAGTACTTC. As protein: CATSDTTGAGEQYF.

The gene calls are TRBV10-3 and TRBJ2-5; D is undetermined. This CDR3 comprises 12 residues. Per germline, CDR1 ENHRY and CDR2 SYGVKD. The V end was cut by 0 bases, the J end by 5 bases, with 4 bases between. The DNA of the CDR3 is TGTGCCATCAGTGAGTCTAGGGAGACCCAGTACTTC. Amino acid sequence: CAISESRETQYF.